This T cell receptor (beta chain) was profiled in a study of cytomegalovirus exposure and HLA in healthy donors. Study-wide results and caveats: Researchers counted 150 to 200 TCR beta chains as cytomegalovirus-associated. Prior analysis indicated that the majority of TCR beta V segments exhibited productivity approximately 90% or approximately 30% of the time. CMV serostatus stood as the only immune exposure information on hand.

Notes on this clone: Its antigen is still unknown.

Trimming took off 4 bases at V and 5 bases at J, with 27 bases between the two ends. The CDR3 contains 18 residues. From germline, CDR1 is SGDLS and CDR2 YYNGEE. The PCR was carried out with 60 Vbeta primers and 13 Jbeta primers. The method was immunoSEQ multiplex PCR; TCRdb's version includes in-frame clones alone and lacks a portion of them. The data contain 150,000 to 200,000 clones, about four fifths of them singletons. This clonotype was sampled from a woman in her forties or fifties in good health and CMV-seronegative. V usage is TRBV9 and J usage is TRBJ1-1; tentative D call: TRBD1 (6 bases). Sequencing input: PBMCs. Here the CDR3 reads CASSRNGRGDWAGTEAFF. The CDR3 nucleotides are TGTGCCAGCAGCCGAAACGGGAGGGGGGACTGGGCAGGGACTGAAGCTTTCTTT.